This T cell receptor (beta chain) was captured in a study of CD4 T cell repertoires in COVID-19. Study-wide context: CFSE-low cells expanded nine to ten days with IL-2, then restimulated with other coronavirus spikes. Broader study findings: Two or all three memory subsets shared several highly expanded SARS-CoV-2-reactive clonotypes. In SARS-CoV and/or HKU1 spike cultures, between about 6.5 and 27% of SARS-CoV-2 clonotypes reappeared.

Generated by immunoSEQ multiplex PCR, the TCRdb table keeps only in-frame clones and is missing some. This table has more than 20,000 clones, about 93% appearing once. The germline V and J ends were trimmed by 3 bases and 6 bases, with 8 bases remaining between them. Germline-derived CDR1 and CDR2 are SGHTA and FQGNSA. The CDR3 is 13 amino acids. These memory T cells were uncultured and sequenced directly after ex vivo isolation. In the case of this clone: Its antigen is not known.

The source material was circulating follicular helper CD4+ T cells (cTfh) from blood, sampled before the COVID-19 pandemic. This clonotype was obtained from a human donor who had COVID-19. This rearrangement joins TRBV7-2 to TRBJ2-2, with D unclear. The CDR3 DNA is TGTGCCAGCAGCTTCGGCGCGGCCGGGGAGCTGTTTTTT. Translation: CASSFGAAGELFF.